This T cell receptor (beta chain) was sequenced in a study of blood T cell repertoires in COVID-19. Study-wide background: Nucleic acid was either cDNA or gDNA, and it came from T cells, B-cell-depleted T cells, or PBMCs.

The method was immunoSEQ multiplex PCR; TCRdb's version includes in-frame clones alone and lacks a portion of them. Of roughly 15,000 clones listed, 84% are singletons. Germline-derived CDR1 and CDR2 are SGHRS and YFSETQ. V lost 1 base to trimming and J lost 2 bases; unmatched junction nucleotides: 6. The CDR3 spans 16 residues. Sequenced material: peripheral blood. V and J are TRBV5-1 and TRBJ2-3; 8 bases line up with TRBD2. The source of this sequence is a woman in her forties or fifties with active or convalescent COVID-19. The DNA for the CDR3 is TGCGCCAGCAGCTTGTCTCGGGGGGGCCCCACAGATACGCAGTATTTT. Translated: CASSLSRGGPTDTQYF.